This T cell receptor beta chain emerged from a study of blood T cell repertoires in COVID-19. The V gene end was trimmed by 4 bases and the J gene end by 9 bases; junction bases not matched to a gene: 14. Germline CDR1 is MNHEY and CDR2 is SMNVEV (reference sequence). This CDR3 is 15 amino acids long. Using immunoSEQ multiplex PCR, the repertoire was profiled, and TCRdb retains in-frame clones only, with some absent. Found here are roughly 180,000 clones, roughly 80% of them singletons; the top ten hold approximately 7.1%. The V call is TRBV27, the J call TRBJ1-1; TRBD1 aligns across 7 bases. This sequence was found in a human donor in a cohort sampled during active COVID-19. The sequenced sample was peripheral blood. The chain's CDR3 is CASSSVRDSFPKAFF. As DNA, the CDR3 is TGTGCCAGCAGTTCCGTCCGGGACAGCTTCCCTAAAGCTTTCTTT.